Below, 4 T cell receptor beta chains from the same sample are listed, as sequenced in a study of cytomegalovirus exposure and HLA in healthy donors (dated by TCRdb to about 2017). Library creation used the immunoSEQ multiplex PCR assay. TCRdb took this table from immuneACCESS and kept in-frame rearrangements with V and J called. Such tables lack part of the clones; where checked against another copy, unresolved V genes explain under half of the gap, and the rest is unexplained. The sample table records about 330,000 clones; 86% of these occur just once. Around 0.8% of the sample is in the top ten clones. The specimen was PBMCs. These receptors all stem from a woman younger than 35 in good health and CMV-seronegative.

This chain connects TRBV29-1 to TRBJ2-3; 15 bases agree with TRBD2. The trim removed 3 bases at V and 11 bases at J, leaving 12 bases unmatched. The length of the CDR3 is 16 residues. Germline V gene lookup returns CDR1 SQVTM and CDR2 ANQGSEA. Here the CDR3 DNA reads TGCAGCGTTGATCTTGGACTAGCGGGAGGGTCAGTTTGGCAGTATTTT. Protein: CSVDLGLAGGSVWQYF.

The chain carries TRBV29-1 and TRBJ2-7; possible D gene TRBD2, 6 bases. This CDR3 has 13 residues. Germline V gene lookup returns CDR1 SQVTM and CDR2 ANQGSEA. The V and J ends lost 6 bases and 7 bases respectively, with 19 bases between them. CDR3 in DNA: TGCAGCGTCGGAAGATGGAGGGTAAGGGAGCAGTACTTC. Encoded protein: CSVGRWRVREQYF.

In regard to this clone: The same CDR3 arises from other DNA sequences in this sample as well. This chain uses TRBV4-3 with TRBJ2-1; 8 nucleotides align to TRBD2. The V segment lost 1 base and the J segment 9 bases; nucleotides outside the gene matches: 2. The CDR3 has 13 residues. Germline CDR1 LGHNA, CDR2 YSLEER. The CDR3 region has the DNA TGCGCCAGCAGCCAAGGCCTAGCGGGTGAGCAGTTCTTC. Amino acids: CASSQGLAGEQFF.

The CDR3: CATQGAQETQYF. In nucleotides, the CDR3 is TGTGCCACACAGGGGGCACAGGAGACCCAGTACTTC. The rearrangement links TRBV27 to TRBJ2-5; the match to TRBD1 covers 9 bases. Looked up from germline, CDR1 is MNHEY and CDR2 is SMNVEV (reference sequence). Trimming removed 10 bases from V and 5 bases from J; junction bases left unmatched: 5. The CDR3 consists of 12 residues.